Each of the 32 T cell receptor beta chains below was sequenced from the same sample in a study of blood T cells in healthy people across ages. A sample-barcoded 5' primer and a J-beta primer mix were used in a second PCR of roughly 7 to 11 cycles. TCRdb used MiXCR to reprocess the 5' RACE reads, holding one entry per CDR3 protein. This sample has approximately 800,000 distinct CDR3 sequences, with about 59% found just once. The sample was blood. These receptors all come from a young man in good health.

This rearrangement joins TRBV7-8 to TRBJ2-7, with D tentatively TRBD2 (7 bases). Germline CDR1 reads SGHVS; CDR2 reads FQNEAQ. V dropped 0 bases and J dropped 1 base, with 13 bases sitting between them. CDR3 length equals 16 residues. CDR3 loop: CASSLAGGGQSYEQYF. As DNA, the CDR3 is TGTGCCAGCAGCTTAGCAGGGGGGGGCCAGTCCTACGAGCAGTACTTC.

A word on this clonotype: This sequence may be a read error, since a much larger clone differs from it by one base. It is likely a read error, because the conserved phenylalanine at the end of the CDR3 is missing. For the CDR3, the DNA is TGTGCCAGCAGCTTGGCCAGCAATGAGCAGTTCTTA. Translation gives CASSLASNEQFL. V is TRBV5-5 and J is TRBJ2-1; D ambiguous. Trimming removed 0 bases from V and 6 bases from J, with 4 bases in between. This CDR3 is 12 amino acids long. Germline V gene data show CDR1 as SGHKS and CDR2 as YYEKEE (reference sequence).

This clonotype was counted between two and nine times. The gene calls are TRBV29-1 and TRBJ2-2; 7 bases align to TRBD1. V gave up 5 bases and J gave up 5 bases; unmatched junction bases: 5. The CDR3 spans 13 residues. Germline CDR1 SQVTM, CDR2 ANQGSEA. CDR3: CSVKTGWTGELFF. CDR3 bases: TGCAGCGTTAAGACAGGGTGGACCGGGGAGCTGTTTTTT.

With respect to this clonotype: One end of the junction does not line up with germline, which may come from a read error. The V gene is TRBV27, the J gene TRBJ2-7; maybe TRBD1 (6 bases). Germline V lookup: CDR1 MNHEY, CDR2 SMNVEV (reference sequence). The CDR3 sequence is 14 residues long. The CDR3 spells CASSTRKGHYEEYF. The CDR3 coding sequence is TGTGCCAGCAGTACTAGGAAGGGACATTACGAGGAGTACTTC.

The chain carries TRBV4-3 and TRBJ1-4, with 7 bases that match TRBD1. This CDR3 has 16 residues. Trimming removed 0 bases from V and 10 bases from J; junction bases left unmatched: 11. Germline V gene sequence: CDR1 LGHNA, CDR2 YSLEER. CDR3 amino acids: CASSQDEGGNHGKLFF. DNA of the CDR3: TGCGCCAGCAGCCAAGATGAAGGGGGCAATCATGGAAAACTGTTTTTT.

This clonotype was observed a single time. Since a much larger clone is just one base distant, this may be a read error. The chain employs TRBV29-1 and TRBJ2-7; D ambiguous. This CDR3 has 13 amino acids. The germline V gene has CDR1 SQVTM and CDR2 ANQGSEA. With 3 bases removed from V and 2 bases from J, the gap between germline ends came to 11 bases. The CDR3 DNA follows: TGCAGCGTTGATCTACGGAGCCCCTACGAGCAGTACTTC. Amino acids: CSVDLRSPYEQYF.

The table lists this clonotype with a few counts. The chain carries TRBV7-2 and TRBJ2-1, with 12 bases fitting TRBD2. This CDR3 spans 20 amino acids. Germline V lookup: CDR1 SGHTA, CDR2 FQGNSA. The ends lost 2 bases at V and 0 bases at J; junction bases unmatched: 11. The CDR3 DNA is TGTGCCAGCAGCTTACCGGGCAGACTAGCGGGGGTTAGCTCCTACAATGAGCAGTTCTTC. Translation gives CASSLPGRLAGVSSYNEQFF. Looking up the rest from reference TRBV7-2 and TRBJ2-1 gives the full variable domain: GAGVSQSPSNKVTEKGKDVELRCDPISGHTALYWYRQSLGQGLEFLIYFQGNSAPDKSGLPSDRFSAERTGGSVSTLTIQRTQQEDSAVYLCASSLPGRLAGVSSYNEQFFGPGTRLTVL.

This clonotype occurred a few times. The CDR3 nucleotides read TGTGCCAGCAGCTTAGAGACGGGTGGAAATGAGCAGTTCTTC. Translated, it gives CASSLETGGNEQFF. This chain links TRBV7-9 with TRBJ2-1, with D unclear. This CDR3 comprises 14 residues. The V gene's germline CDR1 is SEHNR and CDR2 FQNEAQ (reference sequence). V was pared by 1 base and J by 7 bases, with 11 bases between.

For the CDR3, the DNA is TGTGCCAGCAGTGCATATAGAGGGACAGGGCGATACGAAAAACTGTTTTTT. This codes for CASSAYRGTGRYEKLFF. This rearrangement joins TRBV2 to TRBJ1-4; 9 bases match TRBD1. CDR3 length: 17 amino acids. J was trimmed by 8 bases and V by 4 bases; bases with no gene match: 14. The germline V gene has CDR1 SNHLY and CDR2 FYNNEI. The full variable domain, with the rest looked up from reference TRBV2 and TRBJ1-4, is EPEVTQTPSHQVTQMGQEVILRCVPISNHLYFYWYRQILGQKVEFLVSFYNNEISEKSEIFDDQFSVERPDGSNFTLKIRSTKLEDSAMYFCASSAYRGTGRYEKLFFGSGTQLSVL.

This chain links TRBV28 with TRBJ1-1; a possible D gene is TRBD1 (6 bases). The CDR3 covers 14 residues. CDR1 and CDR2 (germline): MDHEN, SYDVKM. V was pared by 7 bases and J by 2 bases, with 14 bases between. The CDR3 is CASMVGTSNTEAFF. The DNA for the CDR3 is TGTGCCAGCATGGTCGGGACATCTAACACTGAAGCTTTCTTT.

The chain combines TRBV7-9 with TRBJ2-6; 9 bases line up with TRBD1. Unmatched junction bases numbered 11, after V lost 5 bases and J lost 3 bases. The CDR3 consists of 18 residues. Germline CDR1 SEHNR, CDR2 FQNEAQ (reference sequence). CDR3 bases: TGTGCCAGCAGCCGTTCCGGGACAGGGTTATTTGGGGCCAACGTCCTGACTTTC. It specifies CASSRSGTGLFGANVLTF.

This clonotype was detected only a few times. The chain carries TRBV4-2 and TRBJ1-5, with a possible D match to TRBD1 (6 bases). The germline V and J ends were trimmed by 0 bases and 1 base, with 10 bases remaining between them. CDR1 is LGHNA and CDR2 is YNFKEQ in the germline V gene. The CDR3 runs to 16 residues. CDR3 nucleotides: TGTGCCAGCAGCCAAGAACCAGGGGTGAGCAATCAGCCCCAGCATTTT. It encodes CASSQEPGVSNQPQHF.

The table lists this clonotype with many counts. The gene calls are TRBV10-3 and TRBJ2-1; 13 nucleotides agree with TRBD2. The CDR3 extends over 17 amino acids. Germline CDR1 ENHRY, CDR2 SYGVKD. The junction had 5 bases not matched to a gene; V was cut back by 6 bases and J by 0 bases. This CDR3 reads CAIRGTSGDFSYNEQFF. The CDR3 bases are TGTGCCATCAGAGGGACTAGCGGGGATTTCTCCTACAATGAGCAGTTCTTC.

This clonotype was seen a few times. The chain uses TRBV4-3 and TRBJ2-7; no clear D. CDR3 size: 13 residues. V gave up 1 base and J gave up 2 bases, with 6 bases separating them. Per germline, CDR1 LGHNA and CDR2 YSLEER. The CDR3 sequence is CASSQVVAYEQYF. The CDR3 nucleotides read TGCGCCAGCAGCCAAGTAGTGGCCTACGAGCAGTACTTC.

The CDR3 nucleotides are TGTGCCAGCACCCACAGCGACCGGACCTACGAGCAGTACTTC. Protein: CASTHSDRTYEQYF. The gene calls are TRBV28 and TRBJ2-4; D uncertain. Near its end, the DNA agrees better with TRBJ2-7, so the J call may be wrong. Germline values: CDR1 MDHEN, CDR2 SYDVKM. This CDR3 is built from 14 residues.

This rearrangement joins TRBV12-3 or TRBV12-4 to TRBJ2-1; 9 bases are shared with TRBD2. The closer fit of TRBJ2-7 to the DNA end suggests the J call may be wrong. This CDR3 has 15 amino acids. The CDR3: CASRSAGGSYNEQYF. The CDR3 DNA reads TGTGCCAGCAGGTCAGCGGGGGGCTCCTACAATGAGCAGTACTTC.

This clonotype was counted a few times. The chain has TRBV7-9 and TRBJ2-7, with 8 bases fitting TRBD1. The length of the CDR3 is 14 residues. The junction had 5 bases not matched to a gene; V was cut back by 4 bases and J by 3 bases. The germline gives CDR1 SEHNR, CDR2 FQNEAQ (reference sequence). CDR3 in DNA: TGTGCCAGCAGCTCCGGGACAGGTAACTACGAGCAGTACTTC. Its protein is CASSSGTGNYEQYF.

This clonotype turned up a few times. The rearrangement links TRBV10-3 to TRBJ2-7; TRBD1 might be the D (5 bases). The CDR3 consists of 11 residues. The V gene's germline CDR1 is ENHRY and CDR2 SYGVKD. Trimming cost V 5 bases and J 6 bases, with 8 bases left between them. CDR3 nucleotides: TGTGCCATCAGTAATACAGGCGAGCAGTACTTC. As protein: CAISNTGEQYF.

This clonotype was seen only a few times. The J gene is TRBJ1-2, the V gene TRBV4-2; 9 bases align to TRBD1. With 4 bases clipped from V and 3 bases from J, the junction kept 9 bases outside the gene matches. Germline V gene sequence: CDR1 LGHNA, CDR2 YNFKEQ. There are 16 residues in the CDR3. DNA for the CDR3: TGTGCCAGCAGCCGGGTTTCCGACAGGGGGGACTATGGCTACACCTTC. Amino acid sequence: CASSRVSDRGDYGYTF.

This clonotype appeared a few times. This chain uses TRBV10-3 with TRBJ1-2; 7 bases align to TRBD1. The CDR3 is 13 residues long. CDR1 is ENHRY and CDR2 is SYGVKD in the germline V gene. The ends lost 7 bases at V and 8 bases at J; junction bases unmatched: 10. The DNA for the CDR3 is TGTGCCATCACCCCAGGGGGAATGGGAGGCTACACCTTC. It codes for CAITPGGMGGYTF.

This rearrangement joins TRBV6-2 or TRBV6-3 to TRBJ2-3; tentatively, D is TRBD1 (6 bases). The germline CDR1 and CDR2 sequences are MNHEY and SVGEGT. V was trimmed by 10 bases and J by 6 bases, leaving 17 bases between them. The CDR3 consists of 13 residues. DNA for the CDR3: TGTGCCATCAGACAAGGGGGTTCTGATACGCAGTATTTT. Translating it yields CAIRQGGSDTQYF.

J is TRBJ1-2 and V is TRBV20-1; 10 positions match TRBD1. The ends lost 3 bases at V and 3 bases at J; junction bases unmatched: 7. The CDR3 has 15 residues. Germline assignment: CDR1 DFQATT and CDR2 SNEGSKA (reference sequence). For the CDR3, the DNA is TGCAGTGCTAGTGACAGGGGGCGTTCTGACTATGGCTACACCTTC. Amino acid sequence: CSASDRGRSDYGYTF.

V gene TRBV25-1 combines with J gene TRBJ2-1; TRBD2 matches 12 bases. Trimming cost V 9 bases and J 0 bases; bases outside gene matches: 9. Germline CDR1 and CDR2: MGHDK and SYGVNS. CDR3 size: 17 residues. The CDR3 DNA follows: TGTGCCAGTTTACTAGCGGGGGGCCGTAGCTCCTACAATGAGCAGTTCTTC. Encoded protein: CASLLAGGRSSYNEQFF.

This chain connects TRBV20-1 to TRBJ2-1; D gene ambiguous. This CDR3 comprises 16 residues. V gave up 0 bases and J gave up 0 bases, with 12 bases separating them. The germline V gene has CDR1 DFQATT and CDR2 SNEGSKA (reference sequence). The CDR3 loop reads CSARDRGFISYNEQFF. In nucleotides, the CDR3 is TGCAGTGCTAGAGATCGTGGCTTCATCTCCTACAATGAGCAGTTCTTC.

The chain links TRBV6-2 or TRBV6-3 to TRBJ2-3; perhaps TRBD2 as D (6 bases). Trimming stripped 6 bases from V and 10 bases from J, with 14 bases between. CDR1 is MNHEY, CDR2 SVGEGT, per germline. CDR3 length: 12 amino acids. The CDR3 loop is CASSRPGTSQYF. CDR3 sequence (DNA): TGTGCCAGCAGCCGTCCCGGGACTTCGCAGTATTTT.

DNA for the CDR3: TGTGCCAGCAGCCAAGCCCACAGGGGGTGGGGGGCCAACGTCCTGACTTTC. Its translation: CASSQAHRGWGANVLTF. The rearrangement uses TRBV4-2 and TRBJ2-6; 8 bases agree with TRBD1. Germline loops: CDR1 LGHNA, CDR2 YNFKEQ. The CDR3 loop spans 17 amino acids. V lost 1 base, J lost 4 bases, and 6 bases stayed unmatched.

This chain's CDR3 is CASSLGGGINQPQHF. In DNA, the CDR3 is TGTGCCAGCAGCTTAGGCGGCGGAATCAATCAGCCCCAGCATTTT. V is TRBV7-2 and J is TRBJ1-5, with D unresolved. Germline V gives CDR1 SGHTA, CDR2 FQGNSA. V was clipped by 1 base and J by 3 bases, with 10 bases between them. The CDR3 spans 15 residues.

The gene calls are TRBV6-5 and TRBJ2-6; no reliable D call. V dropped 4 bases and J dropped 3 bases, with 7 bases sitting between them. This CDR3 contains 14 residues. Germline loops: CDR1 MNHEY, CDR2 SVGAGI. CDR3 loop: CASSSPDGANVLTF. The DNA of the CDR3 is TGTGCCAGCAGTTCCCCAGATGGGGCCAACGTCCTGACTTTC.

This clonotype has only a few counts. The chain couples TRBV4-3 to TRBJ2-6; the D gene could be TRBD1 or TRBD2 (5 bases each). The ends were cut back, 1 base at V and 3 bases at J, with 7 bases in the middle. The CDR3 consists of 15 residues. The V gene's germline CDR1 is LGHNA and CDR2 YSLEER. CDR3 residues: CASSQGGRGANVLTF. CDR3 DNA: TGCGCCAGCAGCCAAGGGGGACGTGGGGCCAACGTCCTGACTTTC.

This clonotype appeared a single time. The chain employs TRBV7-9 and TRBJ2-5; either TRBD1 or TRBD2 may supply D (5 bases each). The CDR3 consists of 15 residues. The germline V gene encodes CDR1 SEHNR and CDR2 FQNEAQ (reference sequence). V gave up 1 base and J gave up 5 bases, with 14 bases separating them. The CDR3 protein is CASSLVSWDGETQYF. DNA of the CDR3: TGTGCCAGCAGCTTAGTGAGCTGGGACGGGGAGACCCAGTACTTC.

V and J are TRBV6-5 and TRBJ2-1, with D tentatively TRBD2 (6 bases). Germline loops: CDR1 MNHEY, CDR2 SVGAGI. V was clipped by 8 bases and J by 9 bases, with 17 bases between them. This CDR3 is 13 amino acids long. The CDR3 loop reads CASGLTSIGEQFF. The CDR3 coding sequence is TGTGCCAGCGGCCTGACTAGTATAGGTGAGCAGTTCTTC.

The rearrangement links TRBV29-1 to TRBJ1-1, with D hard to call. The CDR3 has 13 amino acids. The germline V gene has CDR1 SQVTM and CDR2 ANQGSEA. Trimming stripped 2 bases from V and 0 bases from J, with 7 bases between. CDR3 residues: CSVELQMNTEAFF. CDR3 bases: TGCAGCGTTGAACTACAGATGAACACTGAAGCTTTCTTT. Variable domain in full (rest from reference TRBV29-1 and TRBJ1-1): SAVISQKPSRDICQRGTSLTIQCQVDSQVTMMFWYRQQPGQSLTLIATANQGSEATYESGFVIDKFPISRPNLTFSTLTVSNMSPEDSSIYLCSVELQMNTEAFFGQGTRLTVV.